This TCR beta chain was identified during a study of blood T cell repertoires in COVID-19. Across the study: COVID-19 samples from acute and convalescent phases originated in the United States, Italy and Spain. In each case, the material was cDNA or gDNA derived from T cells, B-cell-depleted T cells, or PBMCs.

Shortly before study entry, within 2 weeks, exposed participants had met a COVID-19 case. Germline V CDR1 and CDR2: MDHEN, SYDVKM. The ends were cut back, 7 bases at V and 4 bases at J, with 14 bases in the middle. The CDR3 loop spans 15 amino acids. As originally analysed: Nucleated cell number was recorded as an estimate derived from reference gene primer amplification. Sequencing was performed with immunoSEQ multiplex PCR; in TCRdb, only in-frame clones are kept and a portion is missing. Clonal size and the V and J genes are those of that table, whereas D and trimming came from the DNA. The table records hundreds of thousands of clones, about 85% of them present only once.

The specimen was PBMCs or T cells enriched from blood (not recorded which). This TCR was recovered from a woman aged 25 to 39 who had been exposed to COVID-19. The genes are TRBV28 and TRBJ1-6; D might be TRBD1 (6 bases). DNA of the CDR3: TGTGCCAGCACCGATAGGACAGATTATAATTCACCCCTCCACTTT. It encodes CASTDRTDYNSPLHF.